The rows below give T cell receptor beta chains drawn from one sample of a study of shared clonotypes between healthy human individuals. Sequenced by immunoSEQ multiplex PCR; TCRdb stores in-frame clones only, minus some. This table holds approximately 640,000 clones, 90% found once. The sample was memory CD8+ T cells from PBMCs. These receptors originate from a man aged 18 to 30 in good health. Some clones in this sample may be carry-over from other donors' samples. Each CDR3 is given with its conserved first and last residue. Fields, in order: clone size, D gene, J gene, V gene, CDR3 protein, CDR3 DNA. D genes are given only for firm matches. Clone size, where shown, is once, few, many, or a class for clones that have expanded.

.,.,TRBJ2-3,TRBV28,CASKTRARLYTDTQYF,TGTGCCAGCAAGACACGAGCCCGCCTGTACACAGATACGCAGTATTTT
.,.,TRBJ2-1,TRBV19,CASSIDSGWGAYNEQFF,TGTGCCAGTAGTATAGATTCAGGGTGGGGGGCCTACAATGAGCAGTTCTTC
once,TRBD2,TRBJ2-1,TRBV27,CASSWSSGDSYNEQFF,TGTGCCAGCAGTTGGTCTAGCGGGGACTCCTACAATGAGCAGTTCTTC
.,.,TRBJ1-2,TRBV19,CASRAGYGYTF,TGTGCCAGCAGGGCTGGGTACGGCTACACCTTC
.,TRBD1,TRBJ2-4,TRBV7-9,CASSLGQGVNIQYF,TGTGCCAGCAGCTTGGGACAGGGAGTAAACATTCAGTACTTC
.,.,TRBJ2-1,TRBV11-2,CASSLFSGNNEQFF,TGTGCCAGCAGCTTATTTAGCGGAAACAATGAGCAGTTCTTC
.,.,TRBJ2-3,TRBV9,CASSARTDTQYF,TGTGCCAGCAGCGCCCGCACAGATACGCAGTATTTT
once,.,TRBJ2-7,TRBV10-2,CASSGGNSPVYEQYF,TGCGCCAGCAGTGGCGGGAACTCACCGGTCTACGAGCAGTACTTC
.,.,TRBJ1-1,TRBV2,CASSEDTEAFF,TGTGCCAGCAGTGAGGACACTGAAGCTTTCTTT
.,TRBD2,TRBJ2-1,TRBV19,CASTSGINLGQFF,TGTGCCAGTACCAGCGGGATTAATTTAGGGCAGTTCTTC
.,.,TRBJ1-2,TRBV7-3,CASSPSVGPNYGYTF,TGTGCCAGCAGCCCCTCCGTGGGGCCTAACTATGGCTACACCTTC
.,TRBD1,TRBJ1-2,TRBV19,CASSIEDRAVFGYTF,TGTGCCAGTAGTATTGAGGACAGGGCGGTCTTTGGCTACACCTTC
.,.,TRBJ2-7,TRBV5-1,CASSLVENEQYF,TGCGCCAGCAGCTTGGTTGAAAACGAGCAGTACTTC
.,TRBD2,TRBJ2-5,TRBV11-2,CASSLGAGSGIREQYF,TGTGCCAGCAGCTTAGGCGCCGGTAGCGGGATCCGGGAGCAGTACTTC
.,TRBD1,TRBJ1-3,TRBV4-3,CASSQEGGTGVSSGNTIYF,TGCGCCAGCAGCCAAGAGGGAGGGACAGGGGTTTCCTCTGGAAACACCATATATTTT
.,.,TRBJ2-1,TRBV27,CASSPRLGGYNEQFF,TGTGCCAGCAGTCCAAGACTAGGGGGCTACAATGAGCAGTTCTTC
.,TRBD1,TRBJ1-1,TRBV12-5,CASGLDRGPAEAFF,TGTGCTAGTGGTTTGGACAGGGGGCCGGCGGAAGCTTTCTTT
.,.,TRBJ2-5,TRBV6-5,CASSPQGGETQYF,TGTGCCAGCAGTCCACAGGGCGGGGAGACCCAGTACTTC
.,TRBD2,TRBJ2-1,TRBV6-5,CASSLTSGPVDEQFF,TGTGCCAGCAGCCTGACTAGCGGGCCGGTCGATGAGCAGTTCTTC
.,.,TRBJ2-7,TRBV11-2,CASSFGTSLNPYEQYF,TGTGCCAGCAGCTTTGGAACTAGCCTTAATCCCTACGAGCAGTACTTC
.,TRBD2,TRBJ2-7,TRBV4-2,CASSQEGGSSYEQYF,TGTGCCAGCAGCCAAGAGGGCGGGAGCTCCTACGAGCAGTACTTC
.,TRBD1,TRBJ2-7,TRBV7-2,CASSPAGTAPYEQYF,TGTGCCAGCAGCCCCGCTGGGACAGCTCCCTACGAGCAGTACTTC
.,TRBD2,TRBJ2-1,TRBV5-1,CASSWTSGRSLTEQFF,TGCGCCAGCAGCTGGACTAGCGGGAGGTCCCTGACTGAGCAGTTCTTC
once,.,TRBJ1-5,TRBV23-1,CASTPRQPQHF,TGCGCCAGTACTCCGCGGCAGCCCCAGCATTTT
.,TRBD1,TRBJ1-4,TRBV4-1,CASSHTGQENNEKLFF,TGCGCCAGCAGCCATACCGGACAGGAGAATAATGAAAAACTGTTTTTT
.,TRBD1,TRBJ2-3,TRBV28,CASSPPPQGAKTDTQYF,TGTGCCAGCAGCCCACCGCCCCAGGGGGCGAAAACAGATACGCAGTATTTT
.,TRBD2,TRBJ2-5,TRBV7-9,CASSSASGRGPVETQYF,TGTGCCAGCAGCTCAGCTAGCGGGAGGGGCCCGGTGGAGACCCAGTACTTC
.,.,TRBJ2-7,TRBV12-5,CASGLPSAEPWGPRLGF,TGTGCTAGTGGTTTGCCGTCAGCGGAACCATGGGGGCCCCGCCTAGGCTTC
.,TRBD1,TRBJ1-3,TRBV6-5,CASSYSPGGEYTIYF,TGTGCCAGCAGTTACTCACCAGGGGGCGAATACACCATATATTTT
.,TRBD2,TRBJ2-1,TRBV29-1,CSVDERGYNEQFF,TGCAGCGTTGATGAGCGGGGGTACAATGAGCAGTTCTTC
.,.,TRBJ2-7,TRBV7-9,CASSAFYEQYF,TGTGCCAGCAGCGCCTTCTACGAGCAGTACTTC